There are many counts of the clone carrying this T cell receptor (beta chain). Amplified material comprised TCR beta CDR3 regions derived from RNA transcripts. HTBI primers served in a first-round RT-PCR, which a second-round multiplex PCR followed. From the multiplex PCR reads, TCRdb called clonotypes with MiXCR, one entry per CDR3 protein. Of a few hundred thousand distinct CDR3 sequences in the sample, just over 15% were seen once. The data stem from a study of Graves' ophthalmopathy and Graves' hyperthyroidism. Overall study: The study drew peripheral blood at initial diagnosis, before any treatment.

The CDR3 is 14 residues long. CDR1 is SGHRS and CDR2 is YFSETQ in the germline V gene. With V trimmed by 4 bases and J by 6 bases, 8 bases remained unmatched. This TCR came from a woman between 18 and 29 years old with stable Graves' hyperthyroidism. V and J are TRBV5-1 and TRBJ2-7; 9 nucleotides line up with TRBD1. Input material: peripheral blood. CDR3 sequence reads: CASSKTGTGIEQYF. The CDR3 nucleotides are TGCGCCAGCAGCAAAACCGGGACAGGGATCGAGCAGTACTTC.